The 25 T cell receptor beta chains below were found in one sample sequenced in a study of OX40 agonist ivuxolimab in advanced cancers. Assay used: immunoSEQ multiplex PCR; TCRdb lists only in-frame clones, some missing. The table lists fewer than 85,000 clones, 90% to 95% of them singletons, with about 0.45% in the top ten. This sample comprised CD4+ or CD8+ T cells sorted from blood, obtained in a trial of the OX40 agonist ivuxolimab. The receptor source for this set is an adult with an advanced solid tumor such as melanoma, head and neck, liver or kidney cancer.

J is TRBJ2-5 and V is TRBV11-3; the match to TRBD2 covers 10 bases. V trimming: 3 bases; J trimming: 5 bases; junction bases outside the gene matches: 6. Per the germline V gene, CDR1 is SGHNT and CDR2 is YENEEA. The CDR3 has 15 amino acids. CDR3 sequence: CASSLSGGALETQYF. In DNA form, the CDR3 reads TGTGCCAGCAGCTTGAGCGGGGGGGCCCTGGAGACCCAGTACTTC.

The chain has TRBV29-1 and TRBJ2-7; TRBD1 agrees at 8 bases. Germline assignment: CDR1 SQVTM and CDR2 ANQGSEA. V lost 7 bases to trimming and J lost 6 bases; unmatched junction nucleotides: 11. The CDR3 extends over 13 amino acids. For the CDR3, the DNA is TGCAGCGCCCGGACAGGGACTTGGGGCGAGCAGTACTTC. Translating it yields CSARTGTWGEQYF.

This chain links TRBV7-2 with TRBJ2-1, with a tentative D call TRBD2 (7 bases). The CDR3 sequence is 14 residues long. Germline values: CDR1 SGHTA, CDR2 FQGNSA. V lost 0 bases and J 7 bases, leaving 10 bases between the germline ends. The CDR3 DNA follows: TGTGCCAGCAGCTTAGCGGCGGGGGCAAATGAGCAGTTCTTC. Protein sequence: CASSLAAGANEQFF.

The CDR3 region has the DNA TGTGCCAGCAGCTTAGGTCTAGCGGGAGGGCACAATGAGCAGTTCTTC. Translation: CASSLGLAGGHNEQFF. V usage is TRBV11-1 and J usage is TRBJ2-1, with TRBD2 identical over 12 bases. This CDR3 spans 16 amino acids. Germline V gene data show CDR1 as SGHAT and CDR2 as FQDESV (reference sequence). The junction had 3 bases not matched to a gene; V was cut back by 1 base and J by 5 bases.

The rearrangement joins TRBV6-5 to TRBJ2-1; no clear D. Germline-derived CDR1 and CDR2 are MNHEY and SVGAGI. V was trimmed by 4 bases and J by 6 bases, leaving 13 bases between them. This CDR3 region has 14 residues. CDR3 bases: TGTGCCAGCAGTTCCTCGGTCGTCGGCAATGAGCAGTTCTTC. Translating gives CASSSSVVGNEQFF.

CDR3 region: CASSLGWSYEQYF. CDR3 bases: TGTGCCAGCAGTTTAGGGTGGTCCTACGAGCAGTACTTC. The chain recombines TRBV27 with TRBJ2-7; D is unresolved. The V gene lost 2 bases and the J gene lost 1 base, with 6 bases spanning the gap. The germline V gene has CDR1 MNHEY and CDR2 SMNVEV (reference sequence). CDR3 length equals 13 residues.

This clone was counted a few times. CDR3 residues: CASSGVGTTYGYTF. The CDR3 nucleotides are TGTGCCAGCAGCGGGGTCGGGACAACCTATGGCTACACCTTC. The rearrangement uses TRBV6-1 and TRBJ1-2, with a weak D call TRBD1 (6 bases). Trimming took off 6 bases at V and 4 bases at J, with 15 bases between the two ends. Germline V gene lookup returns CDR1 MNHNS and CDR2 SASEGT. This CDR3 is 14 amino acids long.

The V call is TRBV28, the J call TRBJ2-3; 8 positions match TRBD2. J lost 0 bases, V lost 5 bases, and 7 bases had no gene match. Germline values: CDR1 MDHEN, CDR2 SYDVKM. This CDR3 spans 16 amino acids. CDR3 nucleotides: TGTGCCAGCAGTATTGCCGGGACTAGTAGCACAGATACGCAGTATTTT. Protein: CASSIAGTSSTDTQYF.

The chain is built from TRBV29-1 and TRBJ2-1; TRBD1 aligns across 9 bases. CDR3 length: 13 residues. The germline CDR1 and CDR2 sequences are SQVTM and ANQGSEA. J gave up 2 bases and V 7 bases, and 3 bases lay outside the gene matches. CDR3 DNA sequence: TGCAGCGCGGACAGGGGACCCTACAATGAGCAGTTCTTC. This codes for CSADRGPYNEQFF.

The J gene is TRBJ2-5, the V gene TRBV5-4; possibly TRBD1 for D (5 bases). Germline lookup yields CDR1 SGHNT and CDR2 YYREEE (reference sequence). The V end was cut by 4 bases, the J end by 5 bases, with 12 bases between. The CDR3 loop spans 13 amino acids. The CDR3 reads CASSARNRETQYF. For the CDR3, the DNA is TGTGCCAGCAGCGCAAGGAACAGGGAGACCCAGTACTTC.

The V gene is TRBV14, the J gene TRBJ1-3; tentative D call: TRBD1 (6 bases). The germline CDR1 and CDR2 sequences are SGHDN and FVKESK. The CDR3 is made up of 14 amino acids. Trimming cost V 1 base and J 5 bases, with 9 bases left between them. The chain's CDR3 is CASSQGRGRNTIYF. CDR3 in DNA: TGTGCCAGCAGCCAAGGCAGGGGCCGAAACACCATATATTTT.

This clone appeared a few times. As DNA, the CDR3 is TGTGCCAGTAGTTCAACAGGGGCCTATGGCTACACCTTC. Translating it yields CASSSTGAYGYTF. This sequence joins TRBV19 and TRBJ1-2, with 7 bases fitting TRBD1. The germline V gene encodes CDR1 LNHDA and CDR2 SQIVND (reference sequence). The CDR3 has 13 amino acids. J lost 4 bases, V lost 5 bases, and 4 bases had no gene match. Full variable domain (outside the CDR3, taken from reference TRBV19 and TRBJ1-2): DGGITQSPKYLFRKEGQNVTLSCEQNLNHDAMYWYRQDPGQGLRLIYYSQIVNDFQKGDIAEGYSVSREKKESFPLTVTSAQKNPTAFYLCASSSTGAYGYTFGSGTRLTVV.

The chain joins TRBV28 to TRBJ1-6, with D possibly matching TRBD1 (6 bases). The CDR3 is 14 amino acids. Germline V gene data show CDR1 as MDHEN and CDR2 as SYDVKM. V was clipped by 6 bases and J by 7 bases, with 13 bases between them. CDR3 DNA: TGTGCCAGCAGGCGAGGGGGGGGCAATTCACCCCTCCACTTT. Translated, it gives CASRRGGGNSPLHF.

The J gene is TRBJ2-1, the V gene TRBV15, with a tentative D call TRBD2 (6 bases). V was cut by 2 bases and J by 8 bases, with 19 bases left in between. The CDR3 loop spans 16 amino acids. Germline V CDR1 and CDR2: LNHNV, YYDKDF (reference sequence). CDR3 loop: CATSRSRLGGRDEQFF. The CDR3 DNA follows: TGTGCCACCAGCAGATCCCGACTAGGCGGACGCGATGAGCAGTTCTTC.

The gene calls are TRBV14 and TRBJ2-2; D is unresolved. V lost 0 bases, J lost 4 bases, and 9 bases lay in between. Germline lookup yields CDR1 SGHDN and CDR2 FVKESK. The length of the CDR3 is 15 residues. CDR3 residues: CASSQDNGFTGELFF. The CDR3 nucleotides read TGTGCCAGCAGCCAAGATAACGGGTTCACCGGGGAGCTGTTTTTT. The full variable domain, in which reference TRBV14 and TRBJ2-2 provide the parts outside the CDR3, is EAGVTQFPSHSVIEKGQTVTLRCDPISGHDNLYWYRRVMGKEIKFLLHFVKESKQDESGMPNNRFLAERTGGTYSTLKVQPAELEDSGVYFCASSQDNGFTGELFFGEGSRLTVL.

In DNA form, the CDR3 reads TGTGCCAGCAGCTTATCGGGACAGTTTACAGATACGCAGTATTTT. Residues: CASSLSGQFTDTQYF. The V call is TRBV6-5, the J call TRBJ2-3, with 7 bases identical to TRBD1. J was trimmed by 3 bases and V by 6 bases; bases with no gene match: 9. The CDR3 extends over 15 amino acids. Germline loops: CDR1 MNHEY, CDR2 SVGAGI.

V gene TRBV27 combines with J gene TRBJ1-5, with TRBD1 identical over 11 bases. The V segment lost 4 bases and the J segment 7 bases; nucleotides outside the gene matches: 6. This CDR3 spans 15 amino acids. Germline CDR1 reads MNHEY; CDR2 reads SMNVEV (reference sequence). CDR3: CASSYPGQGEQPQHF. The CDR3 DNA reads TGTGCCAGCAGTTATCCGGGACAGGGGGAACAGCCCCAGCATTTT.

The chain combines TRBV7-2 with TRBJ1-2; the D gene is possibly TRBD1 (5 bases). The CDR3 is 15 amino acids. Per the germline V gene, CDR1 is SGHTA and CDR2 is FQGNSA. V was clipped by 4 bases and J by 4 bases, with 16 bases between them. The chain's CDR3 is CASSSVGGFTYGYTF. DNA of the CDR3: TGTGCCAGCAGCTCCGTTGGGGGTTTCACCTATGGCTACACCTTC.

V gene TRBV27 combines with J gene TRBJ2-2; D gene unclear. Germline lookup yields CDR1 MNHEY and CDR2 SMNVEV (reference sequence). Trimming shortened V by 3 bases and J by 6 bases, and 11 bases separated the two germline ends. The CDR3 sequence is 14 residues long. The CDR3 reads CASSFSTLAGELFF. The CDR3 coding sequence is TGTGCCAGCAGTTTTAGTACTCTCGCCGGGGAGCTGTTTTTT.

The V gene is TRBV18, the J gene TRBJ2-5; 14 bases are shared with TRBD2. Germline CDR1 reads KGHSH; CDR2 reads LQKENI. The ends lost 3 bases at V and 5 bases at J; junction bases unmatched: 8. The CDR3 length is 17 residues. CDR3 in DNA: TGTGCCAGCTCACCGGGGACTAGCGGGAGAAGGTTGGAGACCCAGTACTTC. It encodes CASSPGTSGRRLETQYF.

About this clone: Other nucleotide sequences in the sample specify the same CDR3. This chain links TRBV5-1 with TRBJ1-2, with D possibly matching TRBD1 (6 bases). This CDR3 is 15 amino acids long. Germline CDR1 is SGHRS and CDR2 is YFSETQ. Deletions cut 0 bases from V and 7 bases from J, with 16 bases between. CDR3 nucleotides: TGCGCCAGCAGCTTGGAGGGGTCGGGGGGCAGTGGCTACACCTTC. Its translation is CASSLEGSGGSGYTF.

Remarks on this clone: Relative to the germline gene, one junction end is altered; a read error may explain this. The same CDR3 also results from other DNA sequences found in this sample. V usage is TRBV4-1 and J usage is TRBJ1-5; tentative D call: TRBD1 (5 bases). CDR3 size: 16 residues. In germline, CDR1 is MGHRA, CDR2 YSYEKL. CDR3 coding DNA: TGCGCCAGCAGCCATTCGGGGCTAGCTGGCAATCAGCCCCAGCATTTC. Translation gives CASSHSGLAGNQPQHF.

The CDR3 region is CASSGPVGTRRQDTQYF. CDR3 nucleotide sequence: TGTGCCAGCAGTGGACCTGTGGGGACAAGGAGGCAAGATACGCAGTATTTT. The rearrangement uses TRBV2 and TRBJ2-3, with D possibly TRBD1 on 6 matching bases. The CDR3 has 17 residues. Per germline, CDR1 SNHLY and CDR2 FYNNEI. V was clipped by 4 bases and J by 5 bases, with 22 bases between them. The variable domain in full, completed from reference TRBV2 and TRBJ2-3, reads EPEVTQTPSHQVTQMGQEVILRCVPISNHLYFYWYRQILGQKVEFLVSFYNNEISEKSEIFDDQFSVERPDGSNFTLKIRSTKLEDSAMYFCASSGPVGTRRQDTQYFGPGTRLTVL.

This chain links TRBV11-3 with TRBJ2-2; 7 bases are shared with TRBD1. The CDR3 totals 15 residues. Unmatched junction bases numbered 7, after V lost 5 bases and J lost 4 bases. Germline assignment: CDR1 SGHNT and CDR2 YENEEA. CDR3 sequence (DNA): TGTGCCAGCAGCCCGGGACAGCGACTCACCGGGGAGCTGTTTTTT. Translating it yields CASSPGQRLTGELFF.

V gene TRBV9 combines with J gene TRBJ1-3, with 11 bases identical to TRBD1. Germline loops: CDR1 SGDLS, CDR2 YYNGEE. V was pared by 6 bases and J by 9 bases, with 8 bases of the junction left unmatched. The CDR3 extends over 14 amino acids. The CDR3 sequence is CASTRPGTGGTIYF. In DNA, the CDR3 is TGTGCCAGCACCCGTCCCGGGACAGGGGGCACCATATATTTT.